Below, 10 T cell receptor beta chains from the same sample are listed, as sequenced in a study of cytomegalovirus exposure and HLA in healthy donors. PCR involved 60 Vbeta and 13 Jbeta primers. Only in-frame clones appear in the TCRdb table, and some are missing; sequencing was by immunoSEQ multiplex PCR. The sample includes 18,000 or so clones, under 80% seen only once; the top ten take around 3.5%. The sample taken for sequencing was PBMCs. The receptors come from a young man in good health and CMV-seronegative.

The V gene is TRBV29-1, the J gene TRBJ2-1, with TRBD1 identical over 7 bases. Per germline, CDR1 SQVTM and CDR2 ANQGSEA. This CDR3 is built from 13 residues. Trimming cost V 3 bases and J 12 bases; bases outside gene matches: 11. This CDR3 is CSVDERDSLGQFF. CDR3 sequence (DNA): TGCAGCGTTGACGAACGGGACAGCCTAGGGCAGTTCTTC.

V is TRBV18 and J is TRBJ1-2; 9 bases align to TRBD1. The V segment lost 6 bases and the J segment 6 bases; nucleotides outside the gene matches: 5. CDR3 length: 13 amino acids. Germline loops: CDR1 KGHSH, CDR2 LQKENI. CDR3: CASSLDRGNGYTF. The DNA for the CDR3 is TGTGCCAGCTCTCTCGACAGGGGGAATGGCTACACCTTC.

This sequence joins TRBV6-7 and TRBJ2-7; D is possibly TRBD2 (6 bases). TRBV6-7 is annotated as an ORF whose role is uncertain. The CDR3 totals 15 residues. Trimming took 8 bases from V and 7 from J, leaving 24 bases between them. CDR3 sequence (DNA): TGTGCCAGCCCAATCGGAGGGGCAAGTCAAGAAGAGCAGTACTTC. Amino acid sequence: CASPIGGASQEEQYF.

The chain recombines TRBV5-6 with TRBJ2-1, with D perhaps matching TRBD2 (5 bases). Germline CDR1 reads SGHDT; CDR2 reads YYEEEE. V was cut by 2 bases and J by 0 bases, with 9 bases left in between. CDR3 size: 15 residues. The chain's CDR3 is CASSFRGSSYNEQFF. In DNA form, the CDR3 reads TGTGCCAGCAGCTTCAGAGGGAGCTCCTACAATGAGCAGTTCTTC.

This chain links TRBV4-1 with TRBJ2-3; 7 bases are shared with TRBD2. Germline CDR1 MGHRA, CDR2 YSYEKL. After removal of 2 bases from V and 1 base from J, the junction contained 3 bases not matched to a gene. This CDR3 has 15 residues. DNA for the CDR3: TGCGCCAGCAGCCAAAGGCTAGCGGGCACAGATACGCAGTATTTT. The encoded protein is CASSQRLAGTDTQYF.

The rearrangement joins TRBV6-1 to TRBJ2-7; the match to TRBD1 covers 11 bases. V lost 1 base, J lost 3 bases, and 2 bases stayed unmatched. Germline assignment: CDR1 MNHNS and CDR2 SASEGT. CDR3 length: 15 amino acids. In DNA form, the CDR3 reads TGTGCCAGCAGTGAAGAGGGGACAGGGGGCTACGAGCAGTACTTC. It specifies CASSEEGTGGYEQYF.

This clone was seen more than once but under ten times. In DNA, the CDR3 is TGCAGCGTTGGGACAGGGAACACTGAAGCTTTCTTT. This encodes CSVGTGNTEAFF. The V call is TRBV29-1, the J call TRBJ1-1; 7 bases map to TRBD1. Germline V gene sequence: CDR1 SQVTM, CDR2 ANQGSEA. CDR3 length: 12 amino acids. V was clipped by 4 bases and J by 1 base; unmatched bases: 0.

The J gene is TRBJ1-2, the V gene TRBV9, with 8 bases that match TRBD1. This CDR3 has 14 amino acids. CDR1 and CDR2 (germline): SGDLS, YYNGEE. The V gene end was trimmed by 7 bases and the J gene end by 7 bases; junction bases not matched to a gene: 12. The CDR3 sequence: CASRLGQGGGGYTF. As DNA, the CDR3 is TGTGCCAGCCGACTAGGACAGGGAGGCGGTGGCTACACCTTC.

The chain recombines TRBV30 with TRBJ1-3; no reliable D call. V gave up 3 bases and J gave up 12 bases, with 12 bases separating them. Germline V CDR1 and CDR2: GTSNPN, SVGIG (reference sequence). The CDR3 length is 11 residues. The CDR3 nucleotides are TGTGCCTGGAGCTCTCCCGGAGTCATATATTTT. This gives the protein CAWSSPGVIYF.

The chain links TRBV4-2 to TRBJ2-5, with 13 bases fitting TRBD2. CDR3 size: 18 residues. Trimming took 4 bases from V and 5 from J; bases not matched to a gene: 13. Germline CDR1 LGHNA, CDR2 YNFKEQ. CDR3 region: CASSPQQLAGGLRETQYF. CDR3 nucleotide sequence: TGTGCCAGCAGCCCCCAACAACTAGCGGGGGGGCTCCGGGAGACCCAGTACTTC.